This note documents a single T cell receptor beta chain sequence. Its target is not known. The data belong to a study of T-cell memory formation after mild COVID-19. Germline V gene data show CDR1 as MNHNY and CDR2 as SVGAGI (reference sequence). The CDR3 is 15 amino acids. The J segment lost 6 bases and the V segment lost 7 bases, leaving 7 bases of the junction unmatched. Findings of the study overall: Some responding clones appeared in pre-infection memory, suggesting cross-reactive memory joined.

Constant-segment primers and 5'RACE yielded cDNA libraries for TCR alpha and TCR beta, each carrying sample barcodes and UMIs. TCRdb ran MiXCR on the 5' RACE reads and lists one entry per CDR3 protein. This sample yields 190,000 or so distinct CDR3 sequences, of which about 10% are seen a single time; 3% to 3.5% belongs to the top ten. The genes are TRBV6-6 and TRBJ2-1; 12 bases map to TRBD2. This TCR derives from a man younger than 35 who had mild COVID-19 (a few samples of this study predate the infection). Cell type and time point are not known. Specimen: PBMCs or a T cell subset sorted from them (not recorded which). This CDR3 is CASKTSGGPPNEQFF. DNA of the CDR3: TGTGCCAGCAAGACTAGCGGGGGCCCACCCAATGAGCAGTTCTTC.